What follows describes a single T cell receptor beta chain. This specimen comes from a study of blood T cell repertoires in COVID-19. CDR1 is SGHVS, CDR2 FQNEAQ, per germline. The CDR3 totals 15 residues. The germline V and J ends were trimmed by 5 bases and 3 bases, with 15 bases remaining between them. Sequenced by immunoSEQ multiplex PCR; TCRdb stores in-frame clones only, minus some. The repertoire holds approximately 300,000 clones, with over 75% as singletons. Sample: PBMCs or T cells enriched from blood (not recorded which). This chain uses TRBV7-8 with TRBJ2-3, with D possibly matching TRBD2 (6 bases). The source is a woman aged 18-29 years who had recovered from COVID-19. CDR3 DNA: TGTGCCAGCAGCCCTAGCGAGGAGAGAACAGATACGCAGTATTTT. Translated: CASSPSEERTDTQYF.